The 13 T cell receptor beta chains presented below share a single source sample, sequenced in a study of T cell repertoires in breast cancer. The expanded emulsion RT-PCR method captured paired alpha and beta chains from CD8+ T cells. Unpaired genes were suppressed by blocking oligonucleotides during a second nested PCR. From the emulsion pairing reads, TCRdb called clonotypes with MiXCR, one entry per CDR3 protein. The sample shows around 43,000 distinct CDR3 sequences, 35% to 50% of them seen only once. The specimen was CD8+ T cells. The receptors stem from a pool of human donors with breast cancer or a healthy control (not recorded which).

This rearrangement joins TRBV2 to TRBJ1-6; D remains unclear. The CDR3 extends over 13 amino acids. Trimming cost V 4 bases and J 10 bases, with 11 bases left between them. CDR1 and CDR2 from the germline V gene are SNHLY and FYNNEI. CDR3: CASSAIPLSPLHF. In DNA, the CDR3 is TGTGCCAGCAGTGCTATTCCTTTGTCACCCCTCCACTTT.

In DNA form, the CDR3 reads TGTGCCAGCAGCTTGGAGGACGAGACCCAGTACTTC. The encoded protein is CASSLEDETQYF. V gene TRBV7-9 combines with J gene TRBJ2-5, with a weak D call TRBD2 (5 bases). The V and J ends lost 3 bases and 5 bases respectively, with 7 bases between them. CDR1 is SEHNR and CDR2 is FQNEAQ in the germline V gene (reference sequence). The CDR3 length is 12 residues.

This sequence joins TRBV27 and TRBJ1-6, with D possibly TRBD1 on 5 matching bases. The CDR3 is made up of 14 amino acids. Germline-derived CDR1 and CDR2 are MNHEY and SMNVEV (reference sequence). V was cut by 10 bases and J by 7 bases, with 17 bases left in between. The CDR3 bases are TGTGCCACCGCCCGGGGCAAGTTGAATTCACCCCTCCACTTT. Translation: CATARGKLNSPLHF.

The chain is built from TRBV27 and TRBJ1-2, with 7 nucleotides matching TRBD1. CDR3 length: 15 amino acids. V was clipped by 8 bases and J by 3 bases; unmatched bases: 12. The germline gives CDR1 MNHEY, CDR2 SMNVEV (reference sequence). CDR3: CASPRQGLEDYGYTF. The CDR3 DNA is TGTGCCAGCCCTCGACAGGGTTTGGAAGACTATGGCTACACCTTC.

V usage is TRBV15 and J usage is TRBJ2-3; D gene uncertain. The V end lost 0 bases, the J end lost 6 bases, and 13 bases lay between the germline ends. The CDR3 has 15 amino acids. Per germline, CDR1 LNHNV and CDR2 YYDKDF (reference sequence). The CDR3 reads CATSRDEGATDTQYF. CDR3 DNA sequence: TGTGCCACCAGCAGAGATGAAGGAGCCACCGATACGCAGTATTTT.

In this sample, this clonotype turned up a few times. This sequence joins TRBV12-3 or TRBV12-4 and TRBJ2-3, with 11 bases lining up with TRBD2. The CDR3 runs 17 residues. V shed 6 bases, J shed 0 bases, and the junction held 8 bases outside the gene matches. The CDR3 loop reads CASSPQGTSGSTDTQYF. Written as DNA, the CDR3 is TGTGCCAGCAGCCCCCAAGGGACTAGCGGTAGCACAGATACGCAGTATTTT.

This clonotype was counted between two and nine times. This chain links TRBV4-1 with TRBJ2-1; perhaps TRBD1 as D (5 bases). The CDR3 spans 17 residues. The V gene lost 5 bases and the J gene lost 0 bases, with 17 bases spanning the gap. CDR1 is MGHRA, CDR2 YSYEKL, per germline. DNA of the CDR3: TGCGCCAGCAGCATTCGGCAAGGGGCAGCCTCCTACAATGAGCAGTTCTTC. Encoded protein: CASSIRQGAASYNEQFF.

CDR3 DNA: TGTGCCAGCAGCCCAGTCGGGGCGCTCTACAATGAGCAGTTCTTC. This sequence encodes CASSPVGALYNEQFF. J is TRBJ2-1 and V is TRBV14; D could derive from TRBD1 or TRBD2 (5 bases each). The CDR3 sequence is 15 residues long. V was pared by 4 bases and J by 3 bases, with 13 bases between. Germline CDR1 reads SGHDN; CDR2 reads FVKESK.

This chain joins TRBV5-1 and TRBJ2-3, with D unresolved. There are 15 residues in the CDR3. Germline V lookup: CDR1 SGHRS, CDR2 YFSETQ. V was cut by 0 bases and J by 4 bases, with 12 bases left in between. CDR3 coding DNA: TGCGCCAGCAGCTTGGTCTACCCACGGGCAGATACGCAGTATTTT. Protein product: CASSLVYPRADTQYF.

On this clonotype: This may come from a read error, since a much larger clone is one base off. This chain links TRBV28 with TRBJ1-5; unclear D gene. This CDR3 has 15 amino acids. Trimming shortened V by 6 bases and J by 0 bases, and 12 bases separated the two germline ends. Germline V gene lookup returns CDR1 MDHEN and CDR2 SYDVKM. CDR3 amino acids: CASSSRRHSNQPQHF. The CDR3 DNA is TGTGCCAGCAGCTCACGACGCCATAGCAATCAGCCCCAGCATTTT.

This chain joins TRBV6-2 or TRBV6-3 and TRBJ2-5; 9 bases fit TRBD1. This CDR3 contains 14 residues. J was trimmed by 5 bases and V by 7 bases; bases with no gene match: 8. Germline CDR1 is MNHEY and CDR2 is SVGEGT. The CDR3 loop is CASNQPGQGETQYF. As DNA, the CDR3 is TGTGCCAGCAACCAGCCCGGACAGGGGGAGACCCAGTACTTC.

This clonotype was seen a few times. This chain uses TRBV6-5 with TRBJ1-1, with TRBD1 matching 7 bases. Germline V gives CDR1 MNHEY, CDR2 SVGAGI. Unmatched junction bases numbered 2, after V lost 2 bases and J lost 2 bases. This CDR3 comprises 14 residues. This CDR3 reads CASSYRGQNTEAFF. CDR3 coding DNA: TGTGCCAGCAGTTACAGGGGGCAAAACACTGAAGCTTTCTTT.

This sequence joins TRBV4-1 and TRBJ2-1; D not certain. The CDR3 has 15 amino acids. Germline CDR1 MGHRA, CDR2 YSYEKL. The V and J ends lost 0 bases and 0 bases respectively, with 6 bases between them. The CDR3 sequence: CASSQDAVSYNEQFF. The CDR3 coding sequence is TGCGCCAGCAGCCAAGATGCGGTCTCCTACAATGAGCAGTTCTTC.